The present TCR beta chain was sequenced within a study of vaccination effects on CD4 cells after COVID-19. Per germline, CDR1 SEHNR and CDR2 FQNEAQ (reference sequence). Trimming left V 2 bases short and J 0 bases short, with 8 bases between. This CDR3 is built from 15 residues. Culturing for around 10 days preceded CD4+ T cell isolation. In the cultures, half the medium was exchanged for IL-2 medium on days 3 and 7. As to this clone: Its antigen is still unknown.

The data were produced by immunoSEQ multiplex PCR, yet TCRdb's version contains in-frame clones alone and is incomplete. The sample has some 63,000 clones, approximately 72% seen once. The rearrangement uses TRBV7-9 and TRBJ2-1; no firm D call. Sequenced material: CD4+ T cells from PBMCs cultured without peptide, taken before COVID-19 vaccination. The clonotype comes from a human donor who had a prior SARS-CoV-2 infection. The CDR3 coding sequence is TGTGCCAGCAGCTTAAGGTCGGACTCCTACAATGAGCAGTTCTTC. This gives the protein CASSLRSDSYNEQFF.